This T cell receptor (beta chain) was identified in a study of blood T cell repertoires in COVID-19 (dated by TCRdb to the early 2020s). In terms of the full investigation: Recovered participants in ImmuneRACE Cohort 3 were defined as having two consecutive negative NP/OP PCR tests, clearance from a healthcare professional, or resolution of symptoms. Collaborator samples came from the United States, Italy and Spain and covered acute and convalescent phases of COVID-19. The prospective study material was composed of cDNA or gDNA derived from T cells, B-cell-depleted T cells, or PBMCs. The dataset comprised deeply sampled blood TCRbeta repertoires from subjects exposed to, actively infected with, or recovered from COVID-19. The repertoires were released in a freely available public database intended as a resource for research on the immune response to SARS-CoV-2. The samples were drawn from two sources: the first 160 participants of the ongoing ImmuneRACE study, and 1,000 to 1,500 subjects contributed by 6 global collaborators. The sample metadata nearly always contained a de-identified subject ID, COVID-19 status, age in years and sex. HLA class I and class II types, where available, came from metadata supplied by the sample provider rather than from assay-based typing.

Paper-wide results and their limitations: The quantity of clinical and demographic metadata differed by source and by participant and was supplied without curation.

Regarding this clone: What this receptor recognizes is not known. Per-base quality was not reported, and no clone a single base away is much larger than it.

In the prospective study, participants were roughly 18 to 95 years old, resided in under 30 geographic areas of the United States, and were enrolled through a virtual design. In the prospective study, cohorts were assigned on the basis of participant-reported clinical history obtained from a screening survey and a study questionnaire. In the prospective study, mobile phlebotomists collected whole blood, serum and a nasopharyngeal or oropharyngeal swab from each participant. Participants in the prospective study had the option to provide additional blood draws and questionnaires over a roughly 2-month period. Blood samples from the prospective study were shipped frozen or at room temperature prior to DNA extraction. The CDR3 runs 14 amino acids, cysteine and phenylalanine included. Of the read, only the CDR3 DNA is kept; its 42 bases are in frame from base 1. The germline V and J ends show losses of 7 bases and 6 bases respectively, and no gene match explains 9 bases of the junction. CDR1 and CDR2, looked up from the germline V gene (reference sequence), are SEHNR and FQNEAQ.

The immunoSEQ Assay, a bias-controlled multiplex PCR, was used to amplify TCRbeta CDR3 regions from genomic DNA. The paper's processing steps were these. The number of nucleated cells in each sample was estimated from the amplification of reference gene primers within the assay. To quantify the absolute abundance of each unique TCRbeta CDR3 rearrangement, sequence reads were collapsed and filtered. For each sample, productive Simpson clonality was calculated as the square root of Simpson's diversity index across productive rearrangements. TCRdb mirrors the immuneACCESS table, restricted to in-frame sequences. Some clones are absent from its copies; in checked studies, under half trace to an unresolved V gene, and the reason for the others is unknown. V, J and clone size reflect that table, while D and trimming were determined from the DNA. This sample holds approximately 140,000 clones; nearly 85% were observed only once. The top ten clones comprise about 4% of the sample.

The clonotype comes from a man over 45 in a cohort exposed to, infected with or recovered from COVID-19 (not recorded which). Specimen: PBMCs or T cells enriched from blood (not recorded which). The chain links TRBV7-9 with TRBJ1-1, and TRBD1 aligns with 9 junction nucleotides. DNA sequence: TGTGCCAGCATTCGGACAGGGGATCTAGCTGAAGCTTTCTTT. It is translated as CASIRTGDLAEAFF. With the portions outside the CDR3 filled from the reference TRBV7-9 and TRBJ1-1 genes, the complete variable region becomes DTGVSQNPRHKITKRGQNVTFRCDPISEHNRLYWYRQTLGQGPEFLTYFQNEAQLEKSRLLSDRFSAERPKGSFSTLEIQRTEQGDSAMYLCASIRTGDLAEAFFGQGTRLTVV.